The T cell receptor (beta chain) under discussion was sequenced for a study of T cells in Graves' hyperthyroidism and ophthalmopathy. CDR1 is SGHVS and CDR2 is FQNEAQ in the germline V gene. The length of the CDR3 is 16 residues. The ends were cut back, 0 bases at V and 1 base at J, with 13 bases in the middle. RNA transcripts gave rise to amplified TCR beta CDR3 regions. The TCR CDR3 was amplified in a first-round RT-PCR using the HTBI primer set. TCRdb re-analysed the multiplex PCR reads in MiXCR, keeping a single row per CDR3 protein. This table holds about 420,000 distinct CDR3 sequences, approximately 15% found once. This clonotype was found many times.

Sequenced input: blood. The receptor's source is a woman in her late teens or twenties with Graves' hyperthyroidism. The V gene is TRBV7-8, the J gene TRBJ2-7; the D gene is possibly TRBD2 (5 bases). The CDR3: CASSLATRDLSYEQYF. The CDR3 bases are TGTGCCAGCAGCTTAGCAACCCGGGATCTGTCCTACGAGCAGTACTTC. Variable domain in full (rest from reference TRBV7-8 and TRBJ2-7): GAGVSQSPRYKVAKRGQDVALRCDPISGHVSLFWYQQALGQGPEFLTYFQNEAQLDKSGLPSDRFFAERPEGSVSTLKIQRTQQEDSAVYLCASSLATRDLSYEQYFGPGTRLTVT.